One sample yielded the 8 T cell receptor beta chains listed below, sequenced in a study of cytomegalovirus exposure and HLA in healthy donors. Vbeta (60) and Jbeta (13) primers were used in the PCR. Measured with immunoSEQ multiplex PCR; TCRdb has only the in-frame clones, and not every one. The data show 150,000 to 170,000 clones, with about 75% seen just once and about 1.3% held by the top ten. The sample taken for sequencing was PBMCs. These receptors came from a man aged 18 to 35 in good health and CMV-seronegative.

This clone was seen only once. This rearrangement joins TRBV19 to TRBJ2-5; 9 bases are a match to TRBD1. CDR1 and CDR2 (germline): LNHDA, SQIVND (reference sequence). With V trimmed by 5 bases and J by 4 bases, 8 bases remained unmatched. The CDR3 spans 15 residues. In DNA, the CDR3 is TGTGCCAGTAGTTCACCGGGACAGGGTGTAGAGACCCAGTACTTC. Amino acid sequence: CASSSPGQGVETQYF.

This clone has only a few counts. The V gene is TRBV11-2, the J gene TRBJ2-2; maybe TRBD2 (6 bases). V lost 4 bases and J 4 bases, leaving 19 bases between the germline ends. From germline, CDR1 is SGHAT and CDR2 FQNNGV. This CDR3 contains 17 residues. In nucleotides, the CDR3 is TGTGCCAGCAGCTCCAAACGAGGAGGGCGGGGCACCGGGGAGCTGTTTTTT. It encodes CASSSKRGGRGTGELFF.

The chain couples TRBV6-4 to TRBJ2-1; weak D call: TRBD2 (7 bases). CDR3 length: 14 residues. Germline V CDR1 and CDR2: MRHNA, SNTAGT. Trimming cost V 2 bases and J 7 bases, with 12 bases left between them. CDR3: CASSDRGGGNEQFF. The CDR3 nucleotides are TGTGCCAGCAGTGACAGGGGGGGAGGGAATGAGCAGTTCTTC.

The rearrangement uses TRBV5-6 and TRBJ1-1; D possibly corresponds to TRBD1 (5 bases). Looked up from germline, CDR1 is SGHDT and CDR2 is YYEEEE. V dropped 0 bases and J dropped 3 bases, with 6 bases sitting between them. The CDR3 has 13 amino acids. The CDR3 nucleotides read TGTGCCAGCAGCTTGGCAGGGTACACTGAAGCTTTCTTT. This codes for CASSLAGYTEAFF.

V and J are TRBV2 and TRBJ2-1; possible D gene TRBD1, 6 bases. In germline, CDR1 is SNHLY, CDR2 FYNNEI. This CDR3 comprises 15 residues. Trimming pared 10 bases from V and 9 bases from J, leaving 25 bases between. CDR3 region: CATSRQGLKGGEQFF. The DNA for the CDR3 is TGTGCCACCAGCAGGCAGGGGCTCAAAGGGGGTGAGCAGTTCTTC.

This clone was found a few times. V is TRBV6-5 and J is TRBJ2-2, with D perhaps TRBD2 (5 bases). Germline V lookup: CDR1 MNHEY, CDR2 SVGAGI. The CDR3 has 15 amino acids. V was shortened by 0 bases and J by 6 bases, with 11 bases between the two germline ends. CDR3 DNA: TGTGCCAGCAGTTACTCTCCCGGGAAACCCGGGGAGCTGTTTTTT. This encodes CASSYSPGKPGELFF.

The chain joins TRBV19 to TRBJ2-1; D might be TRBD2 (6 bases). There are 16 residues in the CDR3. Germline V CDR1 and CDR2: LNHDA, SQIVND (reference sequence). Trimming left V 4 bases short and J 8 bases short, with 21 bases between. In DNA form, the CDR3 reads TGTGCCAGTAGTACCATCTCGGGAGTTCCATCGGATGAGCAGTTCTTC. Translating it yields CASSTISGVPSDEQFF.

The chain uses TRBV5-6 and TRBJ1-5; TRBD1 matches at 7 bases. Germline CDR1 reads SGHDT; CDR2 reads YYEEEE. Germline trimming cut 0 bases from V and 7 bases from J; bases unmatched to any gene: 7. There are 15 residues in the CDR3. CDR3 sequence reads: CASSLGGGAWQPQHF. In DNA form, the CDR3 reads TGTGCCAGCAGCTTGGGAGGGGGCGCATGGCAGCCCCAGCATTTT.